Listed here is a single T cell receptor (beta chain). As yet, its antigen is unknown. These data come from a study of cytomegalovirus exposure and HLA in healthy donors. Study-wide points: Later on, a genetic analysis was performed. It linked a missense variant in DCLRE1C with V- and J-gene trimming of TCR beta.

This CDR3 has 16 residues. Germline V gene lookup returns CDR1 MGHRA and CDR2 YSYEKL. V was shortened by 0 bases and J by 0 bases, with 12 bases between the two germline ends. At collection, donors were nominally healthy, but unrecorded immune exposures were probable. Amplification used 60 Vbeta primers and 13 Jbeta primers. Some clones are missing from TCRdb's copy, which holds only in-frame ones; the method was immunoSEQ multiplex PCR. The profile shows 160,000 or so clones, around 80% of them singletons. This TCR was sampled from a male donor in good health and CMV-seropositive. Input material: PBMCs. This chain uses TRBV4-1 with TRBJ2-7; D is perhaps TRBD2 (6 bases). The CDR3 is CASSQDPGASSYEQYF. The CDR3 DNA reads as TGCGCCAGCAGCCAAGATCCGGGAGCGAGCTCCTACGAGCAGTACTTC.